This TCR beta chain was captured by sequencing in a study of regulatory T cells in long-lasting Graves disease. Time point indicated: newly diagnosed GD, antithyroid drugs for less than 3 months. Isolated PBMC RNA provided the starting material for the TCR library. The table lists this clonotype with a few counts. The TCR beta library used iRepertoire HTBI primers with Arm-PCR amplification of CDR3. Each CDR3 protein gets one entry after TCRdb re-called the multiplex PCR reads with MiXCR. This table has 550,000 to 650,000 distinct CDR3 sequences, 15% to 20% appearing once. These data were also reused for a study on T cells in Graves' hyperthyroidism and ophthalmopathy. Turning to that study: Exclusions: uncontrolled infection, other autoimmune disease, pregnancy, lactation. Ophthalmopathy and stable hyperthyroidism were told apart by a 13 V-J model.

The clonotype was recovered from a young man with Graves disease. The sample in question was peripheral blood mononuclear cells (PBMCs), obtained at new diagnosis, from a patient treated with antithyroid drugs.

The CDR3 DNA reads TGTGCCAGTACCCGGGACAGGGTAAACACTGAAGCTTTCTTT. It specifies CASTRDRVNTEAFF. The chain links TRBV19 to TRBJ1-1; 9 bases fit TRBD1. Germline V gene sequence: CDR1 LNHDA, CDR2 SQIVND (reference sequence). V trimming: 7 bases; J trimming: 2 bases; junction bases outside the gene matches: 5. CDR3 length: 14 amino acids.